The TCR beta chain described here comes from a study of blood T cells in healthy people across ages. Then a second PCR, running roughly 7 to 12 cycles, was carried out with a sample-barcoded 5' primer and a J-beta primer mix. MiXCR was run by TCRdb on the 5' RACE reads, yielding one entry per CDR3 protein. There are fewer than 1,200,000 distinct CDR3 sequences in the sample; approximately 26% occur only once, and 0.65% to 0.75% lies in the top ten. This CDR3 has 15 residues. V shed 7 bases and J shed 1 base, with 16 bases lying between them. CDR1 is SNHLY, CDR2 FYNNEI, per germline. The same data also went into a second study, on T cells of mothers and their children. From that paper: About 6 children, together with their three healthy Caucasian mothers, made up the donors. For related and unrelated pairs alike, thymic selection shapes TCR recombination output similarly. Slightly, though not significantly, more overlap was seen in related than in unrelated mother-child pairs.

The genes are TRBV2 and TRBJ2-5; D not certain. This TCR came from a girl aged 2-10 years in good health. Sequencing was done on a sample of blood. CDR3 region: CASKLAPGVQETQYF. The CDR3 DNA is TGTGCCAGCAAGTTAGCCCCTGGGGTCCAAGAGACCCAGTACTTC. The variable domain in full, completed from reference TRBV2 and TRBJ2-5, reads EPEVTQTPSHQVTQMGQEVILRCVPISNHLYFYWYRQILGQKVEFLVSFYNNEISEKSEIFDDQFSVERPDGSNFTLKIRSTKLEDSAMYFCASKLAPGVQETQYFGPGTRLLVL.